One and the same sample provided the 12 T cell receptor beta chains below, sequenced in a study of T cells expressing NK-cell markers. TCRdb reworked the 5' RACE reads into one entry per CDR3 protein, no DNA. The table for this sample gives about 430,000 distinct CDR3 sequences. Sequencing was carried out using blood T cells: a sorted CD56 or NKG2C T cell subset, CD4+ or CD8+ T cells, or bulk PBMC T cells (not recorded which). The receptor set was obtained from a woman in her 50s in good health.

The chain recombines TRBV14 with TRBJ2-6. The CDR3 spans 14 residues. The germline gives CDR1 SGHDN, CDR2 FVKESK. CDR3 loop: CASSQVGGANVLTF. Supplemented by reference TRBV14 and TRBJ2-6, the full variable domain reads EAGVTQFPSHSVIEKGQTVTLRCDPISGHDNLYWYRRVMGKEIKFLLHFVKESKQDESGMPNNRFLAERTGGTYSTLKVQPAELEDSGVYFCASSQVGGANVLTFGAGSRLTVL.

V is TRBV12-3 or TRBV12-4 and J is TRBJ2-4; TCRdb outputs TRBD1, but without DNA this stays unchecked. This CDR3 is 15 amino acids long. This CDR3 reads CASAPRRLAKNIQYF.

This sequence joins TRBV4-2 and TRBJ2-1; TCRdb picks TRBD2, but there is no DNA to check that call. The germline CDR1 and CDR2 sequences are LGHNA and YNFKEQ. CDR3 size: 15 residues. The CDR3 loop is CASSRDGRTRNEQFF.

This sequence joins TRBV3-1 and TRBJ2-1; TCRdb lists TRBD2, though no DNA is available to test this call. The CDR3 has 15 amino acids. Germline-derived CDR1 and CDR2 are LGHDT and YNNKEL (reference sequence). This CDR3 is CASSQDGTSGPKQFF.

The chain links TRBV2 to TRBJ2-2; TCRdb proposes TRBD1, but this gene call is untestable without DNA. Germline V gene data show CDR1 as SNHLY and CDR2 as FYNNEI. CDR3 size: 14 residues. CDR3 protein: CASGGGLGTGELFF.

The chain links TRBV2 to TRBJ2-4. This CDR3 is 15 amino acids long. From germline, CDR1 is SNHLY and CDR2 FYNNEI. The CDR3 is CASSDNRVAKNIQYF.

This sequence joins TRBV13 and TRBJ2-2; the TCRdb call, TRBD1, lacks DNA for checking. The germline V gene has CDR1 PRHDT and CDR2 FYEKMQ (reference sequence). This CDR3 is built from 14 residues. The chain's CDR3 is CASSPGIHTGELFF.

V and J are TRBV11-3 and TRBJ2-1; no DNA is available, so the TRBD2 call from TCRdb remains unchecked. The CDR3 runs to 16 residues. The germline V gene has CDR1 SGHNT and CDR2 YENEEA. The CDR3 is CASSLSSGNLPLRQFF. Drawing the rest from reference TRBV11-3 and TRBJ2-1, the complete variable domain is EAGVVQSPRYKIIEKKQPVAFWCNPISGHNTLYWYLQNLGQGPELLIRYENEEAVDDSQLPKDRFSAERLKGVDSTLKIQPAELGDSAVYLCASSLSSGNLPLRQFFGPGTRLTVL.

The chain employs TRBV25-1 and TRBJ2-3; without DNA, the TCRdb call of TRBD1 cannot be checked. The CDR3 consists of 16 residues. Per the germline V gene, CDR1 is MGHDK and CDR2 is SYGVNS. CDR3 protein: CASSKHRGLVPDTQYF.

The V gene is TRBV20-1, the J gene TRBJ2-1; there is no DNA to check the TCRdb D call of TRBD1. Looked up from germline, CDR1 is DFQATT and CDR2 is SNEGSKA (reference sequence). This CDR3 region has 12 residues. The CDR3 region is CSVYGGNNEQFF.

V gene TRBV14 combines with J gene TRBJ2-1; TCRdb calls TRBD2, which cannot be checked without DNA. Germline V gene data show CDR1 as SGHDN and CDR2 as FVKESK. CDR3 length equals 13 residues. CDR3 residues: CASSQLPSAEQFF.

The gene calls are TRBV5-1 and TRBJ2-3; checking the TCRdb D call of TRBD2 is not possible without DNA. Germline V lookup: CDR1 SGHRS, CDR2 YFSETQ. The CDR3 has 19 residues. This chain's CDR3 is CASSSPLRGASGREDTQYF.